This T cell receptor (beta chain) was found in a study of blood T cell repertoires in COVID-19. In the study overall: Samples of COVID-19 (acute and convalescent) were obtained from the United States, Italy and Spain. PBMCs, B-cell-depleted T cells, or T cells provided the cDNA or gDNA that made up the material.

In the authors' methods: It was from reference gene primer amplification that nucleated cell counts were estimated. Profiled with immunoSEQ multiplex PCR; TCRdb holds only in-frame clones, not every one. For V, J and clone size, that table is used; D and trimming come from the DNA. Seen here are approximately 200,000 clones, about four fifths observed once, and the top ten hold around 3%. Germline V lookup: CDR1 DFQATT, CDR2 SNEGSKA (reference sequence). Trimming took 3 bases from V and 5 from J, leaving 19 bases between them. This CDR3 has 15 residues. The receptor's source is a woman under 40 who had recovered from COVID-19. The chain carries TRBV20-1 and TRBJ2-5; TRBD1 might be the D (8 bases). Sequences were obtained from peripheral blood. The CDR3 region is CSASMLGQGGETQYF. CDR3 DNA: TGCAGTGCTAGTATGCTCGGACAGGGAGGGGAGACCCAGTACTTC.